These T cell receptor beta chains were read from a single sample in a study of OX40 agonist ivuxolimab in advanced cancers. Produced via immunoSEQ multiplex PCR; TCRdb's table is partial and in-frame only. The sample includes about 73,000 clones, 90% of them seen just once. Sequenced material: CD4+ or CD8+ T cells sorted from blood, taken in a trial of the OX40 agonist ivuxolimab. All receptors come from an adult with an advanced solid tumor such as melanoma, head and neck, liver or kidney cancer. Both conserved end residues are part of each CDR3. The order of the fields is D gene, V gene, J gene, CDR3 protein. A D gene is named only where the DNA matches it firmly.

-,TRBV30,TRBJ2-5,CAWMAGLTKTQYF
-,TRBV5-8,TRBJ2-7,CASSLEAFGSYEQYF
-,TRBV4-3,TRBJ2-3,CASSQDITTDTQYF
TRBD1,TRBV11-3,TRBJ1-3,CASSPVLTQGNGNTIYF
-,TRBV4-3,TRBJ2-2,CASSQVSSGELFF
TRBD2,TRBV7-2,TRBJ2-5,CASSLGAGVETQYF
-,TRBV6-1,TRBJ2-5,CASSVTGGGQETQYF
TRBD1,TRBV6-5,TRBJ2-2,CASSYEGAGTGELFF
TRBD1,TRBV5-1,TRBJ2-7,CASSSGTGYNEQYF
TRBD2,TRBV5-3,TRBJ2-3,CARSFERERTDTQYF